This T cell receptor (beta chain) is drawn from a study of blood T cell repertoires in COVID-19. Study as a whole: Whether acute or convalescent, the COVID-19 samples came from the United States, Italy and Spain. Sample material is recorded as cDNA or gDNA derived from T cells, B-cell-depleted T cells, or PBMCs.

Under the authors' procedure: Quantification of nucleated cells was approximated via reference gene primer amplification. The repertoire was sequenced with immunoSEQ multiplex PCR; TCRdb's copy has only in-frame clones and lacks some. From that table come the V and J calls and clone size; the DNA was used to work out D and trimming. Of around 200,000 clones in the sample, roughly 86% were seen once. A note on this clone: Germline and junction disagree at one end, which may indicate a read error.

This CDR3 spans 11 amino acids. The germline gives CDR1 LNHDA, CDR2 SQIVND (reference sequence). Source material: peripheral blood. The V call is TRBV19, the J call TRBJ1-1, with TRBD1 matching 10 bases. The sequence derives from a man aged 18 to 30 with active or convalescent COVID-19. In DNA, the CDR3 is TGTGCCAGTAGTAATGACAGGGGGCGATCCTTT. This gives the protein CASSNDRGRSF.